What follows is one T cell receptor beta chain and its context. There is no known antigen for this receptor. Base qualities are not recorded, but no much larger clone differs from it by a single base. The cohort comprised 666 healthy bone marrow donors. At the time of sampling, every cohort member was nominally healthy, though immune exposures that went unrecorded were likely present. The donor tested CMV seronegative, placing the donor among the 352 seronegative members of the cohort. A peripheral blood sample was collected from each donor, and TCR beta sequencing was performed on peripheral blood mononuclear cells. The Qiagen DNeasy Blood Extraction Kit was used to extract genomic DNA from the blood cell samples. The germline V gene gives CDR1 as SGHVS and CDR2 as FNYEAQ. Reading from cysteine to phenylalanine, the CDR3 counts 17 amino acids. Just the 51-base CDR3 DNA is kept, in frame starting at base 1.

These data come from a study of cytomegalovirus exposure and HLA in healthy donors (dated by TCRdb to about 2017). For the study in its entirety: In an earlier analysis of fewer than 750 of the donors, about 260 Gb of sequence data and 117 million unique TCR beta sequences from 180 million or so T cells were reported. The later analysis used no new phenotypic data to find candidate immune exposures, relying instead on TCR beta sequences and their occurrence across donors. In an earlier analysis of a few hundred of the donors, high-throughput TCR beta sequencing was used to judge whether each TCR beta V gene segment behaved as functional or pseudogenic. A later analysis re-analyzed previously published TCR beta repertoires from hundreds of donors and added high-resolution HLA genotyping to study TCR occurrence patterns. Roughly 5 DR-DQ haplotypes were handled as single units for association and clustering, since linkage in the cohort was strong. Every discovery cohort repertoire had been produced on one sequencing platform. Alongside the repertoire data, information on donor age, sex, ethnicity and CMV serostatus was compiled. The study profiled the T cell repertoires of approximately 700 subjects by immunosequencing and related them to cytomegalovirus serostatus. The genetic ancestry cluster associated with self-reported Caucasian donors included 65% to 90% of the 398 genotyped donors. The study aimed to test whether cataloging public T cell receptors could reveal signatures of past pathogen exposure. A separate validation cohort of 100 to 150 different subjects was used in addition to the approximately 700-subject first cohort. Among several hundred genotyped donors of the cohort, an average of around 250,000 unique TCR beta nucleotide sequences was sequenced per donor, of which 15% to 20% were non-productive. To predict cytomegalovirus infection status, the study brought together high-throughput TCR immunosequencing, statistical association of individual TCRs with disease status, and machine learning. A later genetic analysis used genome-wide SNP genotypes for about 60% of the roughly 670 donors, treating that subset as a discovery cohort. Typing coverage varied by locus: roughly 629-640 donors for A, B, C, DRB1 and DQB1; roughly 510 for DQA1; over 600 for DPA1; roughly 450 for DPB1. Around 300 gigabases of sequencing data and tens of millions of unique TCR sequences were included in an early release covering under 650 HLA-typed donors. Class I and class II HLA loci were covered by the typing at four-digit resolution. The paper as a whole reports these results and caveats: Linkage disequilibrium might explain the correlated functional status among segregating V segments, but an unknown experimental factor could not be ruled out. The authors suggested that the approach could potentially be extended to other disease states and immunological phenotypes. Compared with the roughly 700-donor mean, donors in an Asian-associated ancestry cluster had fewer N-insertions in productive TCRs, according to a later genetic analysis. Some IMGT-functional V segments, including TRBV6-2 and TRBV6-3, could not be distinguished by the 87-base-pair reads and were therefore excluded. In a later analysis, 16,951 TCR beta sequences were associated with specific HLA alleles at a false discovery rate of 0.05. In a later analysis, TCR association rates were found to vary across HLA loci, with the most associated TCRs seen for DRB1 alleles and the fewest for HLA-C alleles. For the cohort, immune exposure information was limited to CMV serostatus. A later analysis found that most CMV-associated TCR beta chains appeared HLA-restricted, with HLA associations seemingly driven largely by CMV exposure. A later analysis reported that several top co-occurrence clusters appeared linked to parvovirus B19, influenza, CMV and Epstein-Barr virus. A further reported finding was that TCR beta sequences accurately predicted the HLA-A and HLA-B alleles for most subjects in the first cohort. A cluster of highly shared sequence variants was judged likely to be a technical artifact of the sequencing pipeline. Sequencing depth was assumed to be roughly uniform across donors in the presence/absence analyses, though that assumption may not hold. Broadly in line with IMGT annotations, most TCR beta V segments showed up in productive rearrangements about 87% or about 30% of the time in an earlier analysis of several hundred of the donors. The cohort was sequenced for TCR beta chains only, and without alpha or paired-chain data the features that could be detected were limited. Compared with equally common non-associated chains, HLA-associated TCR beta chains in a later analysis were more clonally expanded and had lower generation probabilities. When HLA alleles, especially DR and DQ, strongly co-occurred, TCR associations were difficult to assign to individual alleles. Because counts were too low, about 15 rarely observed V segments, including chromosome 9 orphons, were left out of the earlier analysis of roughly 600 of the donors. A few of the identified cytomegalovirus-associated TCR beta chains were confirmed in vitro to be specific for cytomegalovirus antigens. Because HLA typing was missing for some donors at each locus, association tests included only the typed subset. The study gave a list of some 150 TCR beta chains associated with cytomegalovirus. Most TCR sequences were seen in very few donors, while some public TCRs were found in many individuals. Cytomegalovirus status was reported to be diagnosed by the classifier with high specificity and sensitivity in both the original and validation cohorts. In a later genetic analysis, a missense DCLRE1C variant was associated with V-gene and J-gene trimming of TCR beta chains, and the association was replicated in an independent cohort.

Library creation used the immunoSEQ multiplex PCR assay. For the multiplex PCR, a mixture combining 60 forward primers for TCR Vbeta segments and 13 reverse primers for TCR Jbeta segments was used. Amplification of the CDR3 region of rearranged TCR beta genes was performed with a multiplex PCR assay on genomic DNA. The amplified TCR beta libraries were sequenced on the Illumina HiSeq System as 87-base-pair reads. The study's processing was this. A later analysis tallied 80 million to 95 million unique TCR beta chains across the approximately 670 repertoires, and around 9.9 million of those chains were shared by two or more donors. To remove PCR and sequencing errors, raw reads were error-corrected and collapsed into unique sequences using a nearest-neighbor algorithm that merged closely related sequences. CDR3 sequences were aligned to IMGT reference sequences to assign V, D and J gene segments. Each retained sequence needed at least a six-nucleotide match to both a V gene segment and a J gene segment. Rearrangements were classified as productive when the CDR3 lacked stop codons and remained in frame with V and J, and all other rearrangements were classified as non-productive. Following IMGT convention, CDR3 was defined as the stretch from the second conserved V-encoded cysteine to the conserved J-encoded phenylalanine. In an earlier analysis of around 540 of the donors, sequences lacking an unambiguous match to a single V gene segment were excluded. In an earlier analysis of roughly 500 of the donors, V segments were called functional above 56.7% productive rearrangements and were called segregating when the between-donor standard deviation exceeded 5%. A statistical classification framework was built for diagnosing cytomegalovirus status from the catalog of TCR beta chain sequences. V and J gene assignment, in a later analysis, came from comparing TCR nucleotide sequences with IMGT/GENE-DB human TR gene sequences. In a later analysis, CDR3 sequences and most-parsimonious VDJ recombination scenarios were assigned using the TCRdist pipeline. In a later analysis, each TCR beta chain was defined by its CDR3 amino acid sequence together with its V-gene family, and reads without a unique V-gene family were excluded. In a later analysis, fewer than 600 highly shared, low-generation-probability nucleotide sequences were removed to address suspected cross-contamination and a sequencing artifact. In a later analysis, a clonal expansion index was calculated for each public chain from normalized within-repertoire ranks of inferred template counts. A later analysis computed generation probabilities with a VDJ recombination model fitted to out-of-frame rearrangements, and checked the results against IGoR. In a later analysis, TCR-TCR, TCR-HLA and TCR-CMV co-occurrence was scored with hypergeometric tests, and a repertoire-size bias correction was applied to TCR pairs. In a later analysis, false discovery rates were estimated by permuting HLA or CMV assignments 20 times. In a later analysis, co-occurring TCRs were grouped with DBSCAN, and TCRdist sequence similarity was added when clustering was performed within HLA-allele-positive subsets. Repertoires with fewer than 30,000 or more than 120,000 public chains were left out of co-occurrence clustering, as were a handful of repertoires with anomalous nucleotide sharing. What TCRdb holds here is the immuneACCESS table cut down to in-frame rearrangements. Part of the clones is not present; checked against another copy, under half of the missing clones reflect an unresolved V gene, and the others are unexplained. V and J calls and clone size are copied from that table; D and trimming were computed from the DNA. The sample table shows about 160,000 clones, and about 82% are seen once. Around 0.8% of the sample lies in the top ten.

The receptor was isolated from a woman between 18 and 30 years old in good health and CMV-seronegative. Recombination joined TRBV7-6 with TRBJ2-5, and TRBD2 matches 10 of the central bases. The last part of the DNA fits TRBJ2-7 better; the J call may be wrong. The sequencing input was PBMCs. The CDR3 loop reads CASSLKRPSGRAYEQYF. The DNA sequence reads TGTGCCAGCAGCTTAAAGAGGCCCAGCGGGAGGGCCTACGAGCAGTACTTC.